The clone carrying this T cell receptor beta chain was found once. The antigen remains undetermined. Original processing methods: ImmunoSEQ output held junction-only sequences without quality scores, so filtering differed. Measured with immunoSEQ multiplex PCR; TCRdb has only the in-frame clones, and not every one. The V and J calls and clone size were taken over from that table, and D and trimming were inferred from the DNA. The sample yields about 1 million clones, 65% to 75% seen once. A CD45RA+ naive subset and a CD45RA-negative memory subset were split from CD4+ cells. This specimen belongs to a study of shared clonotypes between healthy human individuals. Notes on the study in general: The naive CD4 repertoires of several donors were compared, and approximately 5% of clonotypes were shared. Researchers found naive subsets generally carried larger estimated richness than memory subsets.

V was clipped by 4 bases and J by 3 bases, with 4 bases between them. The V gene's germline CDR1 is MNHNS and CDR2 SASEGT. The CDR3 consists of 11 residues. Sequencing was carried out using memory CD4+ T cells sorted from blood. The subset: CD45RA-negative fraction. V is TRBV6-1 and J is TRBJ2-7; D not resolved. The TCR comes from a man between 18 and 35 years old in good health. DNA for the CDR3: TGTGCCAGCAGTGGAATCTACGAGCAGTACTTC. Translation: CASSGIYEQYF.